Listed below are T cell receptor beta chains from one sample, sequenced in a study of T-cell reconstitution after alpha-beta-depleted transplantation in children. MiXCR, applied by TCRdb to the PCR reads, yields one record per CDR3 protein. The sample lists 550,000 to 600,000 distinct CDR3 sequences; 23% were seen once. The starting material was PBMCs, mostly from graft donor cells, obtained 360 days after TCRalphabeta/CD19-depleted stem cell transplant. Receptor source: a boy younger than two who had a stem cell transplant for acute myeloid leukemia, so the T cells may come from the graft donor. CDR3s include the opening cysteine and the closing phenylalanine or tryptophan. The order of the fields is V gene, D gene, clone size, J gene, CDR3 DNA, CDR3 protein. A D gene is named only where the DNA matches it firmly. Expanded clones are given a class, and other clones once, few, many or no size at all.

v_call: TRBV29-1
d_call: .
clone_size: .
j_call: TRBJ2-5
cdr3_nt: TGCAGCGTTGATCATGGGGGGGCCCCTGACCGGGAGACCCAGTACTTC
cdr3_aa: CSVDHGGAPDRETQYF

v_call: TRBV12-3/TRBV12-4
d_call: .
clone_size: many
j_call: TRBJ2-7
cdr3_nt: TGTGCCAGCAGTTTAGTGCGGGGAGTTTACTACGAGCAGTACTTC
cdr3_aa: CASSLVRGVYYEQYF

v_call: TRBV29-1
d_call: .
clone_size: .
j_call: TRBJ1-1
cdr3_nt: TGCAGCGTTGAAGGGGGAGGCACTGAAGCTTTCTTT
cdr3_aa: CSVEGGGTEAFF

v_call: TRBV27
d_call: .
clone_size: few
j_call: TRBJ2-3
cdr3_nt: TGTGCCAGCAGTTTCAGACGGGGTCCTAGCACAGATACGCAGTATTTT
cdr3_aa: CASSFRRGPSTDTQYF

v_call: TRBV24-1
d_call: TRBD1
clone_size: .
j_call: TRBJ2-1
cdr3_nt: TGTGCCACCAGTGATCCTCGACAGGGTATCAATGAGCAGTTCTTC
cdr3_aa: CATSDPRQGINEQFF

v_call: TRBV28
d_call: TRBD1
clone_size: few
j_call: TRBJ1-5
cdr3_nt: TGTGCCACCTGGACAGGCTATCAGCCCCAGCATTTT
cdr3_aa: CATWTGYQPQHF

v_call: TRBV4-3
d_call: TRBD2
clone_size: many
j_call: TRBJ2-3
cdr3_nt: TGCGCCAGCAGCCAAGCGACGGGGGGGAAAGCAGATACGCAGTATTTT
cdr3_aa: CASSQATGGKADTQYF

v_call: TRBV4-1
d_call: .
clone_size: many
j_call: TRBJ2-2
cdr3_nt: TGCGCCAGCAGCCAAGCAGGACGAGCGAGGACCGGGGAGCTGTTTTTT
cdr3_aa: CASSQAGRARTGELFF

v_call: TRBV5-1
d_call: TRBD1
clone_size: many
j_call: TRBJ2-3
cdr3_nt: TGCGCCAGCAGCTTGGACCTTCGGACAGGGACGACAGATACGCAGTATTTT
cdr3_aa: CASSLDLRTGTTDTQYF

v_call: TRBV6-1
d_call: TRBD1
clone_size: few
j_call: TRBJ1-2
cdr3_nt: TGTGCCAGCAGAGGGACAGGGGTCTCTAACTATGGCTACACCTTC
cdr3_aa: CASRGTGVSNYGYTF

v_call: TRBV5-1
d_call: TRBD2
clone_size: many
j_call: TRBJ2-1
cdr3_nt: TGCGCCAGCAGCACCTCCGGGACTAGCCACCTCGATGAGCAGTTCTTC
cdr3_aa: CASSTSGTSHLDEQFF

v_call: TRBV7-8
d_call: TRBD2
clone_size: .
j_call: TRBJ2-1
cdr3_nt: TGTGCCAGCAGCCCAATAAGCGGGGGTGCCACAGGTGAGCAGTTCTTC
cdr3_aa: CASSPISGGATGEQFF

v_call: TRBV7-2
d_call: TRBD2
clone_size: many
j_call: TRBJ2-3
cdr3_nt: TGTGCCAGCAGCCCCCGGGGGGGTTGGGGGCCCACAGATACGCAGTATTTT
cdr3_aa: CASSPRGGWGPTDTQYF

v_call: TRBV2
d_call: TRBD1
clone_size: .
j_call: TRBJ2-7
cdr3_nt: TGTGCCAGCAGTTATACTGGGACAGGGGGGCACGAGCAGTACTTC
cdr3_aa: CASSYTGTGGHEQYF

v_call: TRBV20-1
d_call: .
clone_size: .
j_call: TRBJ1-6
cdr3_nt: TGCAGTGCTAGGGTTCAGGCTTCACCCCTCCACTTT
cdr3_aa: CSARVQASPLHF

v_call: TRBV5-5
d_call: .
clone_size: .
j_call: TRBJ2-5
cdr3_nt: TGTGCCAGCAGCTTACTAGAATTCCAAGAGACCCAGTACTTC
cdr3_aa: CASSLLEFQETQYF

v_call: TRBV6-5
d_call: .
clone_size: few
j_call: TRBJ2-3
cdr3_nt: TGTGCCAGCAGTTACGAAACCGCCCCCCCTCTTAATACGCAGTATTTT
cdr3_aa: CASSYETAPPLNTQYF

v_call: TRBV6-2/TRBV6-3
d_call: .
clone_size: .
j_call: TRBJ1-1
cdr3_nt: TGTGCCAGCAGCAGTACAGGAAGTGACACTGAAGCTTTCTTT
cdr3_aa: CASSSTGSDTEAFF

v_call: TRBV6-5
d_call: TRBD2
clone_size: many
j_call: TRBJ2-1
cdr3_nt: TGTGCCAGCACTCGTAGCGGGGGGAGCAATGAGCAGTTCTTC
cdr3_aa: CASTRSGGSNEQFF

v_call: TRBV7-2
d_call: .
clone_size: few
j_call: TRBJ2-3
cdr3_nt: TGTGCCAGCACCCAGACCCCCTGGGTGCACACAGATACGCAGTATTTT
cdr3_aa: CASTQTPWVHTDTQYF

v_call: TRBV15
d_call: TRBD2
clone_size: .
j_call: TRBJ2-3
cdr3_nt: TGTGCCACCAGCAGAGATTTGAGCGGGGGAACCACAGATACGCAGTATTTT
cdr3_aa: CATSRDLSGGTTDTQYF

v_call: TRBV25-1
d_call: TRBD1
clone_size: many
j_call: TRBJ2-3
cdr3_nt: TGTGCCAGCAGTGAACGCGGGACAGGGTGGTTTGAGGTGGATACGCAGTATTTT
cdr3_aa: CASSERGTGWFEVDTQYF

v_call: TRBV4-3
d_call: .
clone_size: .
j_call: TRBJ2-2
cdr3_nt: TGCGCCAGCCGTAGGGGGTCGGCCACCGGGGAGCTGTTTTTT
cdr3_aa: CASRRGSATGELFF

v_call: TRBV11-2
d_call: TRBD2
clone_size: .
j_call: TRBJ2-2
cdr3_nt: TGTGCCAGCAGCTTAGGGTCGGGACTACTGAACACCGGGGAGCTGTTTTTT
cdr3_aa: CASSLGSGLLNTGELFF

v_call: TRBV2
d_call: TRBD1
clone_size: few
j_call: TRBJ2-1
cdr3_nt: TGTGCCAGCACCGGACAGGGGCTCAATGAGCAGTTCTTC
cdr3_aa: CASTGQGLNEQFF

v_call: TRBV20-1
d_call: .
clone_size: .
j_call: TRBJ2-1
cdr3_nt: TGCAGTGCGGTTGTGTACAATGAGCAGTTCTTC
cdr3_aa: CSAVVYNEQFF

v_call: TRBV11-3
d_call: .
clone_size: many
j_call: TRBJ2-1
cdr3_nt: TGTGCCAGCAGCTTTGACAGCTCCTACAATGAGCAGTTCTTC
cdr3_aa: CASSFDSSYNEQFF

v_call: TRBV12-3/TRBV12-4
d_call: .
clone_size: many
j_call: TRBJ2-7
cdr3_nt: TGTGCCAGCAGCTTGACCCCAGGGGAAGCATACGAGCAGTACTTC
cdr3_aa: CASSLTPGEAYEQYF

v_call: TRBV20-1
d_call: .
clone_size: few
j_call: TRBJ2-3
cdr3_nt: TGCAGTGCTCCGTCGGCTAGCGGCACAGATACGCAGTATTTT
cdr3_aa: CSAPSASGTDTQYF

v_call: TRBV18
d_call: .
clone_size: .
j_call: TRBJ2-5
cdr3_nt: TGTGCCAGCTCACCACCGTCGTACCAAGAGACCCAGTACTTC
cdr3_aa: CASSPPSYQETQYF

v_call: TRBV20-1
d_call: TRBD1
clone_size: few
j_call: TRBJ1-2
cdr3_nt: TGCAGTGCTAGGGGGGACAGAGCTAACTATGGCTACACCTTC
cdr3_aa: CSARGDRANYGYTF

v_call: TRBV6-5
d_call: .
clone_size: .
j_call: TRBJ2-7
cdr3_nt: TGTGCCAGCAGTTACGGAATCGGGGCCGAGGGCGAGCAGTACTTC
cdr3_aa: CASSYGIGAEGEQYF

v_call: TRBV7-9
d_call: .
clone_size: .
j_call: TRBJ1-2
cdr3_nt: TGTGCCAGCAGCTCCTGGGACGGGCCTAACTATGGCTACACCTTC
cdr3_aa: CASSSWDGPNYGYTF

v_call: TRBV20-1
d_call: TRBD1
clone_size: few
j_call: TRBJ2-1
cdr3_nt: TGCAGTGCTAGGGCCAGGGGGAGCAGAAAACTTTCCTACAATGAGCAGTTCTTC
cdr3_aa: CSARARGSRKLSYNEQFF

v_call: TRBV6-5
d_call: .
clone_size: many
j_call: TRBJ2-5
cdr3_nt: TGTGCCAGCAGTCCCCAGGGGAGTGCAGAGTACTTC
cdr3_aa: CASSPQGSAEYF

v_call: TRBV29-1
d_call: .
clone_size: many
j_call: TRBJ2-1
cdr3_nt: TGCAGCGGCCACCATTACCCCAATGAGCAGTTCTTC
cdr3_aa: CSGHHYPNEQFF

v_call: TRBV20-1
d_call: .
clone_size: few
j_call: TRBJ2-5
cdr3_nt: TGCAGTGCTAGTGGGCCAGAGACCCAGTACTTC
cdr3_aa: CSASGPETQYF

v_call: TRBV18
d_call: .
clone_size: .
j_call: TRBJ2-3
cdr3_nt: TGTGCCAGCTCACCAGCGACTGTCACAGATACGCAGTATTTT
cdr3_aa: CASSPATVTDTQYF

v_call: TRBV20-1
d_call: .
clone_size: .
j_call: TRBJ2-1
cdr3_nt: TGCAGTGCTACCGGAGGGGGGTCCTACAATGAGCAGTTCTTC
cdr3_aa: CSATGGGSYNEQFF

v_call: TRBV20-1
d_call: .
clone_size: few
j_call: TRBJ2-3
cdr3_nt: TGCAGTGCTACATCACCTGATTGGGGCACAGATACGCAGTATTTT
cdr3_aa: CSATSPDWGTDTQYF

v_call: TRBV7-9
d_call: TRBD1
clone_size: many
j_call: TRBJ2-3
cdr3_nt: TGTGCCAGCAGCTTAGTACAGGGGTTTTGGACAGATACGCAGTATTTT
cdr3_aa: CASSLVQGFWTDTQYF

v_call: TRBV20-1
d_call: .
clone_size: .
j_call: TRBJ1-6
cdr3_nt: TGCAGTGCTAGAGGAATGGACGGCCGGAATTCACCCCTCCACTTT
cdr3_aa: CSARGMDGRNSPLHF

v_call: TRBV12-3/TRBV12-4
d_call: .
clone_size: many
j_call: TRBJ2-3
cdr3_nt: TGTGCCAGCAGTTGGGCCGAGGAGGCAGATACGCAGTATTTT
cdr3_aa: CASSWAEEADTQYF

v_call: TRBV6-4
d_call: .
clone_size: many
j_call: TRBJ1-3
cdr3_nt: TGTGCCAGCAGTGACTCTAGCCGCGGACTCCTGAGCTCTGGAAACACCATATATTTT
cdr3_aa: CASSDSSRGLLSSGNTIYF

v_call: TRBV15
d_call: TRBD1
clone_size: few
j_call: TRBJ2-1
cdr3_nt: TGTGCCACCAGCAGAGATTGGGGACAGGGAGGAAATGAGCAGTTCTTC
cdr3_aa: CATSRDWGQGGNEQFF

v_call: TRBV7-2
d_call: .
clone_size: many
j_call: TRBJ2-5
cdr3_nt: TGTGCCAGCAGCTTAGCCCTCCATAGCCAAGAGACCCAGTACTTC
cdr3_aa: CASSLALHSQETQYF

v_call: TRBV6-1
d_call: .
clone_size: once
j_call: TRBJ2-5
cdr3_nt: TGTGCCAGCAGGCCTACCTGGATTCAAGAGACCCAGTACTTC
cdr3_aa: CASRPTWIQETQYF

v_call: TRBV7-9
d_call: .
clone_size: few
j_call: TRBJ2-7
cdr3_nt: TGTGCCACGGCAGGGACTTCCTACGAGCAGTACTTC
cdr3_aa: CATAGTSYEQYF

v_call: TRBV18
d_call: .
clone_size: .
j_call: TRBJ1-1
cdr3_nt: TGTGCCAGCTCACCGCTAGACACTGAAGCTTTCTTT
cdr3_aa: CASSPLDTEAFF